This T cell receptor beta chain derives from a study of cytomegalovirus exposure and HLA in healthy donors. Overall study findings and caveats: Productive status was seen about 87% or about 30% of the time for most TCR beta V segments in an earlier analysis. Across HLA loci, a later analysis found differing TCR association rates, with DRB1 most and HLA-C fewest. There were some V segments, including TRBV6-2 and TRBV6-3, excluded as indistinguishable.

With respect to this clone: No antigen is known for it.

J lost 6 bases, V lost 3 bases, and 9 bases had no gene match. Per the germline V gene, CDR1 is LNHDA and CDR2 is SQIVND (reference sequence). This CDR3 is 15 amino acids long. Both 60 Vbeta primers and 13 Jbeta primers went into the PCR. The repertoire was sequenced with immunoSEQ multiplex PCR; TCRdb's copy has only in-frame clones and lacks some. The listing records around 88,000 clones. Sequencing was done on a sample of PBMCs. This TCR was sampled from a girl aged 5-17 years in good health and CMV-seropositive. This chain links TRBV19 with TRBJ1-1, with TRBD1 matching 8 bases. CDR3 bases: TGTGCCAGTAGTATCGCTCAGGGGGCGAGGGCTGAAGCTTTCTTT. Protein product: CASSIAQGARAEAFF.